A single TCR beta chain is shown here with its context. This entry comes from a study of blood T cell repertoires in COVID-19. Whole-study context: Samples came from the United States, Italy and Spain, spanning acute and convalescent COVID-19.

Per the authors' pipeline: Amplification of reference gene primers provided the estimated nucleated cell counts. Using immunoSEQ multiplex PCR, the repertoire was profiled, and TCRdb retains in-frame clones only, with some absent. The V and J calls and clone size were taken over from that table, and D and trimming were inferred from the DNA. The sample shows 150,000 to 200,000 clones, roughly 88% of them seen only once. Enrolled through a virtual design, the participants were between 18 and 89 years of age and came from about two dozen US areas. Self-reported history from a screening survey and questionnaire set each donor's cohort. Trimming removed 6 bases from V and 4 bases from J, with 12 bases in between. Germline V gene data show CDR1 as LNHNV and CDR2 as YYDKDF (reference sequence). CDR3 length: 13 amino acids.

The specimen was PBMCs or T cells enriched from blood (not recorded which). The sequence came from a woman in her late teens or twenties who had recovered from COVID-19. The V call is TRBV15, the J call TRBJ1-1; no clear D. CDR3 DNA sequence: TGTGCCACCAGTCCTCAGGCCGGCACTGAAGCTTTCTTT. This translates into CATSPQAGTEAFF.